This T cell receptor (beta chain) originates from a study of T cell responses to AZD1222 COVID-19 vaccine. Across the whole study: Combined were second doses at about 4 or about 12 weeks.

Concerning this clone itself: Its antigen is not known.

This table comes from immunoSEQ multiplex PCR, and its TCRdb copy is limited to in-frame clones, with some not included. The sample holds roughly 150,000 clones, approximately 90% seen once. Whole-study results and caveats: As reported, nearly half of all spike-specific TCRs target variant regions that are unmutated.

This TCR came from an adult in good health. The sample was peripheral blood, taken on day 0 of AZD1222 vaccination.

Here the CDR3 reads CASSQPGGSDEAFF. For the CDR3, the DNA is TGCGCCAGCAGCCAACCAGGGGGGTCGGATGAAGCTTTCTTT. The chain recombines TRBV4-1 with TRBJ1-1; 7 nucleotides agree with TRBD1. The CDR3 loop spans 14 amino acids. CDR1 and CDR2 from the germline V gene are MGHRA and YSYEKL. V lost 2 bases, J lost 7 bases, and 7 bases stayed unmatched.